These 29 T cell receptor beta chains share one sample of origin, sequenced in a study of T cell responses to AZD1222 COVID-19 vaccine. Produced via immunoSEQ multiplex PCR; TCRdb's table is partial and in-frame only. The table shows about 87,000 clones, with 85% to 90% occurring only once. The sample was peripheral blood, taken on day 0 of AZD1222 vaccination. The source is an adult in good health.

The chain employs TRBV11-2 and TRBJ1-6; D not certain. There are 12 residues in the CDR3. Trimming pared 0 bases from V and 13 bases from J, leaving 7 bases between. CDR1 and CDR2 (germline): SGHAT, FQNNGV. CDR3 nucleotide sequence: TGTGCCAGCAGCTTAGAAAAGGGTCCCCTCCACTTT. Its translation: CASSLEKGPLHF.

The table lists this clone with a count of one. This chain joins TRBV19 and TRBJ1-5; 8 positions match TRBD1. The trim removed 6 bases at V and 4 bases at J, leaving 2 bases unmatched. The CDR3 sequence is 13 residues long. Germline CDR1 and CDR2: LNHDA and SQIVND (reference sequence). DNA for the CDR3: TGTGCCAGTAGGACAGGGGAGAATCAGCCCCAGCATTTT. The encoded protein is CASRTGENQPQHF.

CDR3: CASSSGTGFRNEQYF. In DNA form, the CDR3 reads TGTGCCAGCAGTTCCGGGACAGGGTTTCGTAACGAGCAGTACTTC. This chain joins TRBV28 and TRBJ2-7; TRBD1 matches at 9 bases. Per the germline V gene, CDR1 is MDHEN and CDR2 is SYDVKM. The CDR3 is 15 residues long. V was clipped by 4 bases and J by 5 bases; unmatched bases: 9.

The chain is built from TRBV24-1 and TRBJ2-1, with 8 bases fitting TRBD1. Germline lookup yields CDR1 KGHDR and CDR2 SFDVKD. This CDR3 comprises 15 residues. Losses at the gene ends were 5 bases for V and 2 bases for J; bases not matched to a gene: 4. CDR3 loop: CATSGTGGTYNEQFF. CDR3 bases: TGTGCCACCAGTGGTACAGGGGGGACCTACAATGAGCAGTTCTTC.

Only a few counts were recorded for this clone. This chain connects TRBV7-8 to TRBJ1-1; no firm D call. Trimming took 1 base from V and 0 from J, leaving 9 bases between them. CDR1 is SGHVS and CDR2 is FQNEAQ in the germline V gene. The CDR3 sequence is 15 residues long. The CDR3 region has the DNA TGTGCCAGCAGCTTAGGGCGGGGTATGAACACTGAAGCTTTCTTT. It is translated as CASSLGRGMNTEAFF.

The J gene is TRBJ2-1, the V gene TRBV9; D possibly corresponds to TRBD1 (5 bases). V was clipped by 4 bases and J by 2 bases, with 13 bases between them. The germline CDR1 and CDR2 sequences are SGDLS and YYNGEE. CDR3 length: 15 amino acids. The CDR3 loop is CASSTDSIAYNEQFF. The CDR3 DNA reads as TGTGCCAGCAGCACCGACAGTATCGCCTACAATGAGCAGTTCTTC. Complete variable domain (other parts from reference TRBV9 and TRBJ2-1): DSGVTQTPKHLITATGQRVTLRCSPRSGDLSVYWYQQSLDQGLQFLIQYYNGEERAKGNILERFSAQQFPDLHSELNLSSLELGDSALYFCASSTDSIAYNEQFFGPGTRLTVL.

The chain couples TRBV7-9 to TRBJ2-7, with 8 bases lining up with TRBD1. The CDR3 length is 17 residues. CDR1 and CDR2 (germline): SEHNR, FQNEAQ (reference sequence). J lost 1 base, V lost 5 bases, and 13 bases had no gene match. CDR3 DNA: TGTGCCAGCAGCCCTCCGACCGGGACAGGTGGATCCTACGAGCAGTACTTC. It yields the protein CASSPPTGTGGSYEQYF.

This chain uses TRBV5-1 with TRBJ1-1; 9 bases match TRBD1. Germline V gives CDR1 SGHRS, CDR2 YFSETQ. The CDR3 contains 14 residues. With 4 bases clipped from V and 5 bases from J, the junction kept 6 bases outside the gene matches. In DNA, the CDR3 is TGCGCCAGCAGCGCCATGACAGGGGGAACTGAAGCTTTCTTT. Its protein product is CASSAMTGGTEAFF.

The rearrangement joins TRBV10-3 to TRBJ2-3; D perhaps matches TRBD2 (6 bases). Trimming pared 8 bases from V and 4 bases from J, leaving 13 bases between. The CDR3 is 13 residues long. Germline values: CDR1 ENHRY, CDR2 SYGVKD. In nucleotides, the CDR3 is TGTGCCATCCAGGCTAGCGAGTCAGATACGCAGTATTTT. Its protein product is CAIQASESDTQYF.

The chain recombines TRBV2 with TRBJ2-1; D possibly corresponds to TRBD2 (6 bases). This CDR3 contains 14 residues. Between the trimmed V and J ends, which lost 3 bases and 9 bases, there was a span of 15 bases. Germline values: CDR1 SNHLY, CDR2 FYNNEI. Here the CDR3 DNA reads TGTGCCAGCAGTGACGCGAGACTAGACTTTGAGCAGTTCTTC. Protein: CASSDARLDFEQFF. Looking up the rest from reference TRBV2 and TRBJ2-1 gives the full variable domain: EPEVTQTPSHQVTQMGQEVILRCVPISNHLYFYWYRQILGQKVEFLVSFYNNEISEKSEIFDDQFSVERPDGSNFTLKIRSTKLEDSAMYFCASSDARLDFEQFFGPGTRLTVL.

The chain uses TRBV19 and TRBJ2-3; 12 bases align to TRBD2. This CDR3 comprises 19 residues. J lost 6 bases, V lost 3 bases, and 16 bases had no gene match. CDR1 is LNHDA, CDR2 SQIVND, per germline (reference sequence). The CDR3: CASSMVGLAGNLIADTQYF. In DNA form, the CDR3 reads TGTGCCAGTAGTATGGTAGGACTAGCGGGAAACCTTATTGCGGATACGCAGTATTTT.

This chain connects TRBV28 to TRBJ2-1, with 10 positions matching TRBD2. The CDR3 extends over 16 amino acids. V was clipped by 5 bases and J by 6 bases; unmatched bases: 10. CDR1 and CDR2 from the germline V gene are MDHEN and SYDVKM. CDR3 region: CASSTPASGRGNEQFF. CDR3 nucleotide sequence: TGTGCCAGCAGTACCCCCGCTAGCGGGAGAGGCAATGAGCAGTTCTTC.

V and J are TRBV30 and TRBJ2-5; a possible D gene is TRBD2 (5 bases). Trimming removed 4 bases at V and 2 bases at J, with 14 bases between. Germline CDR1 reads GTSNPN; CDR2 reads SVGIG (reference sequence). This CDR3 spans 14 amino acids. The CDR3 coding sequence is TGTGCCTGGACTCCAGATGGGGAGCAAGAGACCCAGTACTTC. This translates into CAWTPDGEQETQYF. The full variable domain, completed using reference TRBV30 and TRBJ2-5, is SQTIHQWPATLVQPVGSPLSLECTVEGTSNPNLYWYRQAAGRGLQLLFYSVGIGQISSEVPQNLSASRPQDRQFILSSKKLLLSDSGFYLCAWTPDGEQETQYFGPGTRLLVL.

V usage is TRBV5-4 and J usage is TRBJ2-7; 7 bases map to TRBD2. CDR1 and CDR2 from the germline V gene are SGHNT and YYREEE (reference sequence). The CDR3 is 15 residues long. Unmatched junction bases numbered 7, after V lost 4 bases and J lost 0 bases. The DNA for the CDR3 is TGTGCCAGCAGCCCAGAGCGGGGTCTCTCCTACGAGCAGTACTTC. Its translation is CASSPERGLSYEQYF. The variable domain in full, with the rest retrieved from reference TRBV5-4 and TRBJ2-7, is ETGVTQSPTHLIKTRGQQVTLRCSSQSGHNTVSWYQQALGQGPQFIFQYYREEENGRGNFPPRFSGLQFPNYSSELNVNALELDDSALYLCASSPERGLSYEQYFGPGTRLTVT.

This sequence joins TRBV6-5 and TRBJ2-3; no definite D call. The V and J ends lost 2 bases and 0 bases respectively, with 9 bases between them. Germline V gives CDR1 MNHEY, CDR2 SVGAGI. This CDR3 has 15 amino acids. The CDR3: CASSYTNPSTDTQYF. Here the CDR3 DNA reads TGTGCCAGCAGTTACACGAATCCTAGCACAGATACGCAGTATTTT.

V and J are TRBV15 and TRBJ2-2; 7 bases align to TRBD1. Trimming cost V 4 bases and J 7 bases; bases outside gene matches: 9. Germline V gene sequence: CDR1 LNHNV, CDR2 YYDKDF (reference sequence). The CDR3 loop spans 15 amino acids. The CDR3 reads CATSTPKGAIGELFF. Here the CDR3 DNA reads TGTGCCACCAGCACCCCCAAGGGGGCTATCGGGGAGCTGTTTTTT.

The chain carries TRBV6-2 or TRBV6-3 and TRBJ2-1; 8 nucleotides agree with TRBD2. The germline CDR1 and CDR2 sequences are MNHEY and SVGEGT. The CDR3 covers 18 residues. V was pared by 3 bases and J by 0 bases, with 10 bases of the junction left unmatched. The CDR3 sequence is CASSYPNSGMSSYNEQFF. CDR3 nucleotides: TGTGCCAGCAGTTATCCTAATAGCGGGATGAGCTCCTACAATGAGCAGTTCTTC.

V gene TRBV28 combines with J gene TRBJ2-7; D is unclear. The CDR3 runs 14 residues. V was trimmed by 5 bases and J by 0 bases, leaving 11 bases between them. Germline values: CDR1 MDHEN, CDR2 SYDVKM. The CDR3 loop reads CASSPKVDSYEQYF. In nucleotides, the CDR3 is TGTGCCAGCAGTCCAAAGGTGGACTCCTACGAGCAGTACTTC.

The V and J genes are TRBV30 and TRBJ1-4; D is undetermined. The CDR3 has 12 residues. Trimming pared 2 bases from V and 6 bases from J, leaving 7 bases between. CDR1 GTSNPN and CDR2 SVGIG come from the germline V gene (reference sequence). Written as DNA, the CDR3 is TGTGCCTGGAGTCAGGAGCATGAAAAACTGTTTTTT. Its protein is CAWSQEHEKLFF.

This chain uses TRBV10-3 with TRBJ1-1; 7 bases are a match to TRBD1. With 0 bases clipped from V and 0 bases from J, the junction kept 4 bases outside the gene matches. This CDR3 spans 16 amino acids. Germline values: CDR1 ENHRY, CDR2 SYGVKD. The DNA for the CDR3 is TGTGCCATCAGTGAGTCGCCGGGACAGATGAACACTGAAGCTTTCTTT. It yields the protein CAISESPGQMNTEAFF.

The genes are TRBV5-8 and TRBJ1-3; D is possibly TRBD1 (6 bases). Trimming stripped 2 bases from V and 0 bases from J, with 12 bases between. CDR3 length: 16 residues. Germline V CDR1 and CDR2: SGHTS, YDEGEE. Here the CDR3 reads CASSFSGHRSGNTIYF. The DNA for the CDR3 is TGTGCCAGCAGCTTTTCGGGACACCGCTCTGGAAACACCATATATTTT.

The chain carries TRBV19 and TRBJ1-1; 8 nucleotides line up with TRBD1. The CDR3 runs 17 residues. The germline V gene has CDR1 LNHDA and CDR2 SQIVND (reference sequence). The junction had 12 bases not matched to a gene; V was cut back by 6 bases and J by 0 bases. CDR3 DNA: TGTGCCAGTAGGCATATCCGGGACAGGCTCATGAACACTGAAGCTTTCTTT. As protein: CASRHIRDRLMNTEAFF. The whole variable domain, filled in from reference TRBV19 and TRBJ1-1, reads DGGITQSPKYLFRKEGQNVTLSCEQNLNHDAMYWYRQDPGQGLRLIYYSQIVNDFQKGDIAEGYSVSREKKESFPLTVTSAQKNPTAFYLCASRHIRDRLMNTEAFFGQGTRLTVV.

The gene calls are TRBV19 and TRBJ2-1; 11 positions agree with TRBD1. The CDR3 loop spans 18 amino acids. Germline lookup yields CDR1 LNHDA and CDR2 SQIVND (reference sequence). V trimming: 0 bases; J trimming: 4 bases; junction bases outside the gene matches: 8. The CDR3 loop reads CASSIDAVGTGGYNEQFF. The CDR3 DNA reads TGTGCCAGTAGTATAGACGCCGTAGGGACAGGGGGATACAATGAGCAGTTCTTC. Using reference TRBV19 and TRBJ2-1 for the parts outside the CDR3, the full variable domain is DGGITQSPKYLFRKEGQNVTLSCEQNLNHDAMYWYRQDPGQGLRLIYYSQIVNDFQKGDIAEGYSVSREKKESFPLTVTSAQKNPTAFYLCASSIDAVGTGGYNEQFFGPGTRLTVL.

This chain links TRBV12-3 or TRBV12-4 with TRBJ2-3; D gene uncertain. This CDR3 contains 11 residues. Trimming shortened V by 6 bases and J by 9 bases, and 10 bases separated the two germline ends. The CDR3 nucleotides are TGTGCCAGCAGCCCTCGAGACACGCAGTATTTT. It is translated as CASSPRDTQYF.

This clone was counted a single time. CDR3 sequence: CASSQAESSYNEQFF. The CDR3 nucleotides are TGTGCCAGCAGCCAAGCGGAGAGCTCCTACAATGAGCAGTTCTTC. This chain uses TRBV3-1 (or the pseudogene TRBV3-2) with TRBJ2-1, with D hard to call. In germline, CDR1 is LGHDT, CDR2 YNNKEL (reference sequence). Trimming removed 1 base from V and 0 bases from J, with 7 bases in between. The CDR3 is 15 residues long.

The chain carries TRBV4-3 and TRBJ2-1, with 7 bases fitting TRBD2. The CDR3 runs 16 residues. With 0 bases clipped from V and 4 bases from J, the junction kept 6 bases outside the gene matches. Per germline, CDR1 LGHNA and CDR2 YSLEER. The CDR3 protein is CASSQDEGGGYNEQFF. For the CDR3, the DNA is TGCGCCAGCAGCCAAGATGAGGGCGGGGGATACAATGAGCAGTTCTTC.

The genes are TRBV2 and TRBJ2-2; D is unclear. This CDR3 is 14 amino acids long. The V and J ends lost 4 bases and 2 bases respectively, with 8 bases between them. The germline gives CDR1 SNHLY, CDR2 FYNNEI. CDR3: CASSVGSNTGELFF. The CDR3 region has the DNA TGTGCCAGCAGTGTGGGCTCTAACACCGGGGAGCTGTTTTTT.

The rearrangement links TRBV24-1 to TRBJ2-1; 8 positions agree with TRBD2. The V and J ends lost 3 bases and 10 bases, in that order; junction bases with no gene match: 10. Germline loops: CDR1 KGHDR, CDR2 SFDVKD. The CDR3 length is 15 residues. This CDR3 is CATSDRGRTHGEQFF. The CDR3 DNA reads TGTGCCACCAGTGATCGCGGGAGGACCCACGGGGAGCAGTTCTTC.

J is TRBJ2-7 and V is TRBV19; 7 bases map to TRBD2. J gave up 1 base and V 3 bases, and 9 bases lay outside the gene matches. The CDR3 runs 16 residues. The germline gives CDR1 LNHDA, CDR2 SQIVND (reference sequence). The CDR3 protein is CASSMLGGSRSYEQYF. The CDR3 DNA reads TGTGCCAGTAGTATGTTGGGCGGGAGCAGGTCCTACGAGCAGTACTTC.